This T cell receptor beta chain was observed in a study of cytomegalovirus exposure and HLA in healthy donors. General study findings and limits: Altogether, 150 or so TCR beta chains were recorded as cytomegalovirus-associated. Later, an analysis showed that TCR beta chains associated with HLA were more clonally expanded than others that were equally common.

A multiplex PCR was run with 60 Vbeta primers and 13 Jbeta primers. Assay: immunoSEQ multiplex PCR; the TCRdb copy retains only in-frame clones and omits some. In the table there are about 89,000 clones, 60% to 80% of which are singletons. This CDR3 spans 17 amino acids. Trimming took off 3 bases at V and 4 bases at J, with 18 bases between the two ends. In germline, CDR1 is LNHDA, CDR2 SQIVND (reference sequence). In the case of this clone: Its antigen is still unknown.

The sample taken for sequencing was PBMCs. J is TRBJ2-2 and V is TRBV19; the D is unclear. This TCR came from a woman aged 25 to 39 in good health and CMV-seronegative. CDR3 loop: CASSIYPLQRLTGELFF. CDR3 DNA sequence: TGTGCCAGTAGTATTTATCCCCTCCAGAGACTCACCGGGGAGCTGTTTTTT.